These 8 T cell receptor beta chains were all obtained from the same sample, sequenced in a study of OX40 agonist ivuxolimab in advanced cancers. The assay was immunoSEQ multiplex PCR, and TCRdb's table has in-frame clones only and misses some. Of tens of thousands of clones in the sample, about 88% are singletons; the top ten hold around 1.6%. The sample consisted of CD4+ or CD8+ T cells sorted from blood, taken in a trial of the OX40 agonist ivuxolimab. The receptors stem from an adult with an advanced solid tumor such as melanoma, head and neck, liver or kidney cancer.

The chain has TRBV11-2 and TRBJ2-7; D might be TRBD1 or TRBD2, each matching 5 bases. The germline V gene encodes CDR1 SGHAT and CDR2 FQNNGV. Trimming shortened V by 0 bases and J by 3 bases, and 12 bases separated the two germline ends. This CDR3 is built from 15 residues. CDR3 sequence reads: CASSLERGEYYEQYF. The DNA for the CDR3 is TGTGCCAGCAGCTTAGAACGGGGCGAGTACTACGAGCAGTACTTC.

This rearrangement joins TRBV28 to TRBJ2-7; 11 nucleotides line up with TRBD2. Germline CDR1 and CDR2: MDHEN and SYDVKM. V was pared by 3 bases and J by 9 bases, with 7 bases of the junction left unmatched. The CDR3 totals 14 residues. CDR3 sequence: CASSFIAGGAVQYF. The CDR3 DNA is TGTGCCAGCAGTTTTATAGCGGGAGGGGCGGTGCAGTACTTC.

This sequence joins TRBV11-3 and TRBJ2-7; 8 bases map to TRBD1. Germline lookup yields CDR1 SGHNT and CDR2 YENEEA. The V gene end was trimmed by 1 base and the J gene end by 1 base; junction bases not matched to a gene: 0. This CDR3 is 14 amino acids long. The CDR3 loop reads CASSLGDRSYEQYF. CDR3 sequence (DNA): TGTGCCAGCAGCTTAGGGGACAGGTCCTACGAGCAGTACTTC. The full variable domain, in which reference TRBV11-3 and TRBJ2-7 provide the parts outside the CDR3, is EAGVVQSPRYKIIEKKQPVAFWCNPISGHNTLYWYLQNLGQGPELLIRYENEEAVDDSQLPKDRFSAERLKGVDSTLKIQPAELGDSAVYLCASSLGDRSYEQYFGPGTRLTVT.

This chain joins TRBV19 and TRBJ2-2, with D possibly matching TRBD1 (6 bases). The CDR3 is 13 amino acids. Looked up from germline, CDR1 is LNHDA and CDR2 is SQIVND (reference sequence). Deletions cut 3 bases from V and 6 bases from J, with 8 bases between. CDR3 residues: CASSIDRPGELFF. The CDR3 DNA is TGTGCCAGTAGTATCGACAGGCCCGGGGAGCTGTTTTTT.

This clone has a single count. This chain links TRBV11-2 with TRBJ2-7; TRBD1 agrees at 7 bases. The CDR3 is made up of 14 amino acids. V lost 5 bases and J lost 0; bases outside the gene matches: 4. Germline assignment: CDR1 SGHAT and CDR2 FQNNGV. The CDR3 spells CASSPRDSSYEQYF. CDR3 nucleotides: TGTGCCAGCAGCCCCCGGGACAGCTCCTACGAGCAGTACTTC. The complete variable domain, with remaining parts taken from reference TRBV11-2 and TRBJ2-7, reads EAGVAQSPRYKIIEKRQSVAFWCNPISGHATLYWYQQILGQGPKLLIQFQNNGVVDDSQLPKDRFSAERLKGVDSTLKIQPAKLEDSAVYLCASSPRDSSYEQYFGPGTRLTVT.

The chain combines TRBV19 with TRBJ2-3; 14 bases line up with TRBD2. The V gene end was trimmed by 5 bases and the J gene end by 4 bases; junction bases not matched to a gene: 8. CDR1 is LNHDA, CDR2 SQIVND, per germline (reference sequence). CDR3 size: 17 residues. CDR3 sequence: CASSPGTSGSRADTQYF. CDR3 coding DNA: TGTGCCAGTAGTCCTGGGACTAGCGGGAGTCGGGCAGATACGCAGTATTTT.

This clone was picked up one time. The chain has TRBV4-2 and TRBJ2-6; 7 positions agree with TRBD2. Germline loops: CDR1 LGHNA, CDR2 YNFKEQ. The junction had 3 bases not matched to a gene; V was cut back by 8 bases and J by 2 bases. The CDR3 loop spans 14 amino acids. CDR3 region: CASGGGTGANVLTF. CDR3 nucleotides: TGTGCCAGCGGGGGAGGGACTGGGGCCAACGTCCTGACTTTC.

This chain uses TRBV19 with TRBJ1-1; TRBD1 matches 7 bases. Germline V CDR1 and CDR2: LNHDA, SQIVND (reference sequence). The V gene end was trimmed by 8 bases and the J gene end by 5 bases; junction bases not matched to a gene: 11. CDR3 length: 14 residues. The CDR3: CASLRAGGWTEAFF. DNA of the CDR3: TGTGCCAGTTTGCGGGCAGGGGGATGGACTGAAGCTTTCTTT.